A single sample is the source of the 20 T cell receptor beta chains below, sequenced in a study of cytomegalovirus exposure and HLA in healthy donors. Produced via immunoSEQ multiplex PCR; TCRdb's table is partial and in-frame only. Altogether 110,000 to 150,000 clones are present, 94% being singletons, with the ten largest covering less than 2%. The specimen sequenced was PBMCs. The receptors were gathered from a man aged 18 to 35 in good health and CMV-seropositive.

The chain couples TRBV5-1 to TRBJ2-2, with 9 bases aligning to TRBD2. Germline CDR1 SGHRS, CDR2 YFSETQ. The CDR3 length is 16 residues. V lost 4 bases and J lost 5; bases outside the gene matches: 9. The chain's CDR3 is CASSRGPSGTTGELFF. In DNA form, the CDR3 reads TGCGCCAGCAGCCGAGGACCTAGCGGGACGACCGGGGAGCTGTTTTTT.

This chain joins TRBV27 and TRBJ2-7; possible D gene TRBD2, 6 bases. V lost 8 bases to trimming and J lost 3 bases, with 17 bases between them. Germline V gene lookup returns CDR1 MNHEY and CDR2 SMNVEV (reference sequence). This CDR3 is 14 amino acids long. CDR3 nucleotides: TGTGCCAGCTCTAGCTCAGGGACTTACTACGAGCAGTACTTC. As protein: CASSSSGTYYEQYF.

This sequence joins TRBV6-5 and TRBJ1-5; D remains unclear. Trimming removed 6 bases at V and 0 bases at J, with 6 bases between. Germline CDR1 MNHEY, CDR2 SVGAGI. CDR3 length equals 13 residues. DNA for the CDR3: TGTGCCAGCAGATTAGATAGCAATCAGCCCCAGCATTTT. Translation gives CASRLDSNQPQHF.

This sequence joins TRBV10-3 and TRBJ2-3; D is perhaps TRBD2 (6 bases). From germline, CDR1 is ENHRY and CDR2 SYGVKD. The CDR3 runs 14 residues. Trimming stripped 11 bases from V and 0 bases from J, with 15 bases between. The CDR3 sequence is CAARLGSSTDTQYF. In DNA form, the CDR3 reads TGTGCCGCGCGACTAGGAAGTAGCACAGATACGCAGTATTTT.

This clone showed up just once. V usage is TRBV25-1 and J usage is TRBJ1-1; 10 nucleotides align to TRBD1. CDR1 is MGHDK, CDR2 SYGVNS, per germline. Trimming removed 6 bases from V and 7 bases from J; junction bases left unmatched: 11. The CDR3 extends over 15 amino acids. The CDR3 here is CASSRGTGVLGEAFF. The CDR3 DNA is TGTGCCAGCAGCCGAGGGACAGGGGTGTTGGGTGAAGCTTTCTTT.

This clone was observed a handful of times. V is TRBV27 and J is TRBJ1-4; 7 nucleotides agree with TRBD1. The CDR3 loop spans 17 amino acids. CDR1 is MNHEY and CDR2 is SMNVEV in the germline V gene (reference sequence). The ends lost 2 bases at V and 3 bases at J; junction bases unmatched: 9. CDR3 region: CASSLIWTGDSNEKLFF. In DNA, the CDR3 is TGTGCCAGCAGTTTAATCTGGACAGGCGATTCTAATGAAAAACTGTTTTTT.

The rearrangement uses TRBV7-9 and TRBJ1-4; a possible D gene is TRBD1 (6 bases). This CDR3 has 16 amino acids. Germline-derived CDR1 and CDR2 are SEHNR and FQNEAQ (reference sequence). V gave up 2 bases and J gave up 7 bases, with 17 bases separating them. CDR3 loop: CASSLCPGGACEKLFF. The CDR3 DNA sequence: TGTGCCAGCAGCTTATGCCCCGGGGGGGCGTGTGAAAAACTGTTTTTT. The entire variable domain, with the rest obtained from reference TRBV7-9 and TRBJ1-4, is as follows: DTGVSQNPRHKITKRGQNVTFRCDPISEHNRLYWYRQTLGQGPEFLTYFQNEAQLEKSRLLSDRFSAERPKGSFSTLEIQRTEQGDSAMYLCASSLCPGGACEKLFFGSGTQLSVL.

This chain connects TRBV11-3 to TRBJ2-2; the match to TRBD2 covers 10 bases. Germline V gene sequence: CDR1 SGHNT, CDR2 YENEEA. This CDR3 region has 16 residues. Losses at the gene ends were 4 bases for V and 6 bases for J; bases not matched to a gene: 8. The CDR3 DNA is TGTGCCAGCAGCTCCGGGACTAGCGCCGGGGCCGGGGAGCTGTTTTTT. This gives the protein CASSSGTSAGAGELFF.

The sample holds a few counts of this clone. CDR3 region: CASSLSGSINSPLHF. The CDR3 DNA sequence: TGTGCCAGCTCACTCTCAGGTTCGATTAATTCACCCCTCCACTTT. V and J are TRBV18 and TRBJ1-6; no firm D call. The germline V gene has CDR1 KGHSH and CDR2 LQKENI. Trimming shortened V by 4 bases and J by 6 bases, and 13 bases separated the two germline ends. There are 15 residues in the CDR3.

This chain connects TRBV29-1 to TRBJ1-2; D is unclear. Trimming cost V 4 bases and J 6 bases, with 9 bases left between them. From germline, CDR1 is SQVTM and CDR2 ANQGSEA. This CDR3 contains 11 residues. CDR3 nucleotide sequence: TGCAGCGTTGGGTCGACTCATGGCTACACCTTC. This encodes CSVGSTHGYTF.

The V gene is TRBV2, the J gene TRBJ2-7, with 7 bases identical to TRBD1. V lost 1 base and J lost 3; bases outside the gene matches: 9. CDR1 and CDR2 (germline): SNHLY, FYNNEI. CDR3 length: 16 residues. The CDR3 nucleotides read TGTGCCAGCAGTGAAGTCTGGGGACAGAGTCTCTACGAGCAGTACTTC. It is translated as CASSEVWGQSLYEQYF.

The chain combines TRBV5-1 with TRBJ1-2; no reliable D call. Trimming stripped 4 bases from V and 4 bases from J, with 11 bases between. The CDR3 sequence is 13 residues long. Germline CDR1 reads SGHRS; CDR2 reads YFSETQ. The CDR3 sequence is CASSHDTSYGYTF. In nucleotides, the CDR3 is TGCGCCAGCAGCCATGACACGTCCTATGGCTACACCTTC.

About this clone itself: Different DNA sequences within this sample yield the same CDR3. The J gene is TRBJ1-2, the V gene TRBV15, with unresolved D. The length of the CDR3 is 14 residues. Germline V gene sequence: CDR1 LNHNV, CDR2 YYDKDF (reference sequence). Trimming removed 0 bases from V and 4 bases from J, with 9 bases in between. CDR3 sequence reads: CATSRDRSSYGYTF. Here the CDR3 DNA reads TGTGCCACCAGCAGAGATCGGTCTTCCTATGGCTACACCTTC.

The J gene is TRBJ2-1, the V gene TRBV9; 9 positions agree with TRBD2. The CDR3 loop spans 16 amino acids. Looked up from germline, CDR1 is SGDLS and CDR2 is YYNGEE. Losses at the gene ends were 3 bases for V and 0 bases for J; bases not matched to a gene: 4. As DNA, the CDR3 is TGTGCCAGCAGCGGATTTAGCGGGAGCTCCTACAATGAGCAGTTCTTC. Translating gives CASSGFSGSSYNEQFF.

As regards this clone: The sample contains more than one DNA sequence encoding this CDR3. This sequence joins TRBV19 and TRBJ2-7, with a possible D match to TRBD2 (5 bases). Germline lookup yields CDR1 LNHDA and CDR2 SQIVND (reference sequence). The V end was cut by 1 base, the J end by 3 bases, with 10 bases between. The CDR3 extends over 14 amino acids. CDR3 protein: CASSIGGSSYEQYF. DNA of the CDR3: TGTGCCAGTAGTATAGGAGGGAGCAGCTACGAGCAGTACTTC.

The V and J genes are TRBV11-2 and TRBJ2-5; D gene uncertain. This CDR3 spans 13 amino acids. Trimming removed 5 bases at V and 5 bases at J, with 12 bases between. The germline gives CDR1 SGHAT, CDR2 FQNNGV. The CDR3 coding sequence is TGTGCCAGCAGCCCTTATCGAGTTGAGACCCAGTACTTC. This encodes CASSPYRVETQYF. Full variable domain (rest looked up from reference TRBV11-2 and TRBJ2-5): EAGVAQSPRYKIIEKRQSVAFWCNPISGHATLYWYQQILGQGPKLLIQFQNNGVVDDSQLPKDRFSAERLKGVDSTLKIQPAKLEDSAVYLCASSPYRVETQYFGPGTRLLVL.

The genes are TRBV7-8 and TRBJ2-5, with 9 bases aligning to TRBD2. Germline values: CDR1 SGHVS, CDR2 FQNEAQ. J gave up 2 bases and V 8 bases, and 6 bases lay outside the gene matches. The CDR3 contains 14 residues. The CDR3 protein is CASRTSVTQETQYF. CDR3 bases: TGTGCCAGCCGGACTAGCGTAACGCAAGAGACCCAGTACTTC. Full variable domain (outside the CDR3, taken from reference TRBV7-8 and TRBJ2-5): GAGVSQSPRYKVAKRGQDVALRCDPISGHVSLFWYQQALGQGPEFLTYFQNEAQLDKSGLPSDRFFAERPEGSVSTLKIQRTQQEDSAVYLCASRTSVTQETQYFGPGTRLLVL.

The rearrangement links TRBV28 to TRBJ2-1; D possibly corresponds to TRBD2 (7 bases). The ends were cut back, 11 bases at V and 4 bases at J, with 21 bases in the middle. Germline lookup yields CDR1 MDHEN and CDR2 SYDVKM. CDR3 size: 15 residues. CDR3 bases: TGTGCCCATGGGACATGGGGGGGTACATACAATGAGCAGTTCTTC. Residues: CAHGTWGGTYNEQFF.

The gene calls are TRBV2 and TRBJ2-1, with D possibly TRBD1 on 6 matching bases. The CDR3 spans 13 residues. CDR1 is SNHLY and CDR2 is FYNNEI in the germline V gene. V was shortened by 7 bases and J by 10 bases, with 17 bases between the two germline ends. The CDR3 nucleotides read TGTGCCAGCAACCCCTTGGGGGCCAGAGAGCAGTTCTTC. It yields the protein CASNPLGAREQFF.

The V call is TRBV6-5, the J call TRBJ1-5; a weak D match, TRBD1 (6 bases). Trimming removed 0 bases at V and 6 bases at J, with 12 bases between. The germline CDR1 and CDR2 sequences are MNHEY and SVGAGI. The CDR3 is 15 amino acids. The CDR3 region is CASSYSSGGGQPQHF. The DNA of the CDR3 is TGTGCCAGCAGTTACTCGAGCGGGGGCGGTCAGCCCCAGCATTTT.